Presented here are 5 T cell receptor beta chains from one specimen sequenced in a study of lymphopenia after photon versus proton radiotherapy. The assay was immunoSEQ multiplex PCR, and TCRdb's table has in-frame clones only and misses some. Of about 58,000 clones detected, approximately 84% appear once; the ten largest clones hold around 2%. The starting material was peripheral blood, obtained from a patient treated with proton-based radiotherapy. The origin of the receptors is a man aged 60 to 69 with pancreatic cancer.

This chain uses TRBV4-1 with TRBJ1-1; D uncertain. Germline CDR1 MGHRA, CDR2 YSYEKL. The V end lost 5 bases, the J end lost 0 bases, and 10 bases lay between the germline ends. This CDR3 spans 14 amino acids. The CDR3 sequence is CASSFFEVNTEAFF. The CDR3 region has the DNA TGCGCCAGCAGCTTTTTTGAGGTGAACACTGAAGCTTTCTTT.

The rearrangement joins TRBV5-1 to TRBJ2-7, with D perhaps TRBD1 (5 bases). With 2 bases removed from V and 3 bases from J, the gap between germline ends came to 15 bases. Germline CDR1 is SGHRS and CDR2 is YFSETQ. This CDR3 contains 15 residues. The CDR3 reads CASSFNGATLYEQYF. Written as DNA, the CDR3 is TGCGCCAGCAGCTTCAATGGGGCCACGCTCTACGAGCAGTACTTC.

DNA for the CDR3: TGTGCCAGCAGCTACGGACGGGGCGATCAGCCCCAGCATTTT. Translating gives CASSYGRGDQPQHF. This chain uses TRBV7-9 with TRBJ1-5, with a weak D call TRBD1 (5 bases). Trimming took off 4 bases at V and 5 bases at J, with 12 bases between the two ends. CDR3 length: 14 amino acids. In germline, CDR1 is SEHNR, CDR2 FQNEAQ (reference sequence). The variable domain in full, with the rest retrieved from reference TRBV7-9 and TRBJ1-5, is DTGVSQNPRHKITKRGQNVTFRCDPISEHNRLYWYRQTLGQGPEFLTYFQNEAQLEKSRLLSDRFSAERPKGSFSTLEIQRTEQGDSAMYLCASSYGRGDQPQHFGDGTRLSIL.

In its sample, this clone was seen once. This rearrangement joins TRBV19 to TRBJ2-1; possible D gene TRBD1, 7 bases. The CDR3 sequence is 16 residues long. V gave up 4 bases and J gave up 5 bases, with 18 bases separating them. The germline CDR1 and CDR2 sequences are LNHDA and SQIVND (reference sequence). This CDR3 is CASSRGGGTTNNEQFF. The CDR3 DNA is TGTGCCAGTAGTAGAGGGGGCGGGACGACAAACAATGAGCAGTTCTTC.

This rearrangement joins TRBV6-5 to TRBJ2-1; no definite D call. The CDR3 is 13 amino acids. V dropped 3 bases and J dropped 4 bases, with 7 bases sitting between them. Germline V gene sequence: CDR1 MNHEY, CDR2 SVGAGI. As DNA, the CDR3 is TGTGCCAGCAGTTATCCTGGTTACAATGAGCAGTTCTTC. Its protein is CASSYPGYNEQFF.